Below are 18 T cell receptor beta chains sequenced from a single sample in a study of Tregs in tolerant kidney transplant recipients. Assay used: immunoSEQ multiplex PCR; TCRdb lists only in-frame clones, some missing. This sample has about 15,000 clones; around 53% occur once, and the top ten carry 2.5% to 4%. CFSE-labeled recipient PBMCs were cultured approximately 6 days with irradiated graft donor PBMCs, then FACS-sorted. No antigen is known for these receptors. The specimen was CD4+ T cells from blood cultured with allogeneic cells, collected before the transplant. The source of these receptors is a human patient who received a combined kidney and bone marrow transplant.

This clone came up a few times. V usage is TRBV4-1 and J usage is TRBJ2-7; D perhaps matches TRBD1 (5 bases). V was cut by 0 bases and J by 2 bases, with 11 bases left in between. The CDR3 totals 15 residues. Germline V gene data show CDR1 as MGHRA and CDR2 as YSYEKL. The CDR3 is CASSQEFRVTYEQYF. The CDR3 DNA sequence: TGCGCCAGCAGCCAAGAGTTCAGGGTGACCTACGAGCAGTACTTC.

This clone was counted a single time. In DNA, the CDR3 is TGCGCCAGCAGCCGCGTCCAGGGACTGCTGTTAGGGGAGCAGTACTTC. Translated, it gives CASSRVQGLLLGEQYF. This sequence joins TRBV5-1 and TRBJ2-7; D perhaps matches TRBD2 (6 bases). CDR3 length equals 16 residues. CDR1 SGHRS and CDR2 YFSETQ come from the germline V gene. V dropped 4 bases and J dropped 7 bases, with 24 bases sitting between them. The full variable domain, with the rest looked up from reference TRBV5-1 and TRBJ2-7, is KAGVTQTPRYLIKTRGQQVTLSCSPISGHRSVSWYQQTPGQGLQFLFEYFSETQRNKGNFPGRFSGRQFSNSRSEMNVSTLELGDSALYLCASSRVQGLLLGEQYFGPGTRLTVT.

This clone occurred a few times. The rearrangement uses TRBV4-2 and TRBJ1-2, with D unresolved. Germline values: CDR1 LGHNA, CDR2 YNFKEQ. The CDR3 loop spans 17 amino acids. V was trimmed by 4 bases and J by 2 bases, leaving 20 bases between them. The CDR3 is CASSRRERPGENYGYTF. For the CDR3, the DNA is TGTGCCAGCAGCCGACGCGAGAGGCCGGGAGAGAACTATGGCTACACCTTC.

V is TRBV7-9 and J is TRBJ1-1; 8 bases fit TRBD1. This CDR3 has 14 amino acids. V lost 5 bases and J lost 4; bases outside the gene matches: 6. CDR1 and CDR2 from the germline V gene are SEHNR and FQNEAQ (reference sequence). CDR3 sequence (DNA): TGTGCCAGCAGCCGACAGGGGTGGGGCACTGAAGCTTTCTTT. This encodes CASSRQGWGTEAFF.

The rearrangement links TRBV25-1 to TRBJ2-3; 14 bases map to TRBD2. The CDR3 loop spans 16 amino acids. V gave up 3 bases and J gave up 6 bases; unmatched junction bases: 5. Germline values: CDR1 MGHDK, CDR2 SYGVNS. The CDR3 DNA reads as TGTGCCAGCAGTGAGGGACTAGCGGGGGCCGGGGATACGCAGTATTTT. Translating gives CASSEGLAGAGDTQYF.

The rearrangement links TRBV6-5 to TRBJ1-1; D possibly corresponds to TRBD1 (6 bases). The CDR3 covers 16 residues. V lost 2 bases and J 0 bases, leaving 13 bases between the germline ends. In germline, CDR1 is MNHEY, CDR2 SVGAGI. CDR3 coding DNA: TGTGCCAGCAGTTACATGGGGGGGGCTATGAACACTGAAGCTTTCTTT. Its translation is CASSYMGGAMNTEAFF.

As regards this clone: The junction does not match germline at one end; this may be a read error. Other DNA sequences in this specimen translate into the identical CDR3. V is TRBV5-1 and J is TRBJ1-6; 10 bases align to TRBD1. CDR1 and CDR2 (germline): SGHRS, YFSETQ. This CDR3 is built from 16 residues. The CDR3 spells CASSLGWGQGNSPLHF. The CDR3 nucleotides are TGCGCCAGCAGCTTGGGGTGGGGACAGGGGAATTCCCCCCTCCACTTT.

The chain couples TRBV18 to TRBJ2-7; 10 bases are a match to TRBD1. The germline V gene encodes CDR1 KGHSH and CDR2 LQKENI. V lost 4 bases and J lost 4; bases outside the gene matches: 7. The CDR3 has 15 residues. The CDR3 DNA sequence: TGTGCCAGCTCACAATGGGACAGGGGATTGTACGAGCAGTACTTC. Residues: CASSQWDRGLYEQYF.

The chain links TRBV5-3 to TRBJ1-2; D may be TRBD1 (5 bases). TRBV5-3 qualifies as an ORF whose function is uncertain. This CDR3 is 13 amino acids long. Trimming shortened V by 8 bases and J by 8 bases, and 19 bases separated the two germline ends. For the CDR3, the DNA is TGTGCCAGCGACTCAGGGAATAAAGCGGGCTACACCTTC. Translated, it gives CASDSGNKAGYTF.

This clone was observed a handful of times. The chain recombines TRBV7-2 with TRBJ2-5; TRBD2 agrees at 10 bases. The germline V gene has CDR1 SGHTA and CDR2 FQGNSA. The CDR3 spans 14 residues. V shed 5 bases, J shed 4 bases, and the junction held 4 bases outside the gene matches. CDR3 nucleotides: TGTGCCAGCAGCCCCCAGCGGGGGGGAGAGACCCAGTACTTC. This translates into CASSPQRGGETQYF.

This clone was counted between two and nine times. V is TRBV5-1 and J is TRBJ1-5; weak D call: TRBD1 (6 bases). Germline-derived CDR1 and CDR2 are SGHRS and YFSETQ. The CDR3 has 13 residues. Trimming left V 1 base short and J 4 bases short, with 6 bases between. The CDR3 sequence: CASSLTGNQPQHF. DNA for the CDR3: TGCGCCAGCAGCTTGACAGGGAATCAGCCCCAGCATTTT.

This rearrangement joins TRBV7-2 to TRBJ1-3; 7 bases map to TRBD1. CDR3 length: 15 amino acids. Trimming at V came to 5 bases and at J to 0 bases, leaving 4 bases not matched to a gene. The germline CDR1 and CDR2 sequences are SGHTA and FQGNSA. The DNA for the CDR3 is TGTGCCAGCAGCCCACAGGGGACCTCTGGAAACACCATATATTTT. Protein sequence: CASSPQGTSGNTIYF.

This clone was counted a single time. This rearrangement joins TRBV10-3 to TRBJ2-1; 10 bases line up with TRBD2. V lost 6 bases and J lost 6; bases outside the gene matches: 2. Germline V lookup: CDR1 ENHRY, CDR2 SYGVKD. CDR3 length: 13 amino acids. This CDR3 is CAISLAGANEQFF. In DNA form, the CDR3 reads TGTGCCATCAGCCTAGCGGGGGCCAATGAGCAGTTCTTC.

This clone was detected once. V gene TRBV28 combines with J gene TRBJ1-2; the D gene is possibly TRBD1 (6 bases). Germline V gene data show CDR1 as MDHEN and CDR2 as SYDVKM. The CDR3 has 11 amino acids. V dropped 1 base and J dropped 14 bases, with 11 bases sitting between them. CDR3 in amino acids: CASSLLGQLTF. The CDR3 region has the DNA TGTGCCAGCAGTTTATTGGGACAACTAACCTTC.

The V gene is TRBV6-1, the J gene TRBJ1-4; 7 bases align to TRBD1. V lost 3 bases, J lost 0 bases, and 1 base stayed unmatched. The CDR3 sequence is 15 residues long. From germline, CDR1 is MNHNS and CDR2 SASEGT. The CDR3 protein is CASSDGTATNEKLFF. In nucleotides, the CDR3 is TGTGCCAGCAGTGACGGGACAGCAACTAATGAAAAACTGTTTTTT.

The chain uses TRBV18 and TRBJ2-1; D is unresolved. V lost 2 bases to trimming and J lost 1 base, with 12 bases between them. CDR1 is KGHSH, CDR2 LQKENI, per germline. The CDR3 has 16 residues. CDR3 region: CASSPKQPPSYNEQFF. The CDR3 coding sequence is TGTGCCAGCTCACCAAAACAGCCACCGTCCTACAATGAGCAGTTCTTC.

Only one count was recorded for this clone. The V gene is TRBV14, the J gene TRBJ2-1, with D possibly being TRBD1 (6 bases). Germline CDR1 reads SGHDN; CDR2 reads FVKESK. Deletions cut 0 bases from V and 9 bases from J, with 21 bases between. The CDR3 covers 17 residues. CDR3 bases: TGTGCCAGCAGCCAAGATATGCTGGGGGCAACAGGAGGTGAGCAGTTCTTC. Its protein product is CASSQDMLGATGGEQFF.

In this sample, this clone is medium-sized. This chain links TRBV6-6 with TRBJ1-2, with a possible D match to TRBD1 (5 bases). This CDR3 spans 14 amino acids. The germline V and J ends were trimmed by 1 base and 8 bases, with 14 bases remaining between them. Germline loops: CDR1 MNHNY, CDR2 SVGAGI (reference sequence). The CDR3 DNA reads TGTGCCAGCAGTTACTGGGGACTTTTGGGGGGCTACACCTTC. This gives the protein CASSYWGLLGGYTF.